This passage covers 26 T cell receptor beta chains from one sample sequenced in a study of blood T cell repertoires in COVID-19. The assay was immunoSEQ multiplex PCR, and TCRdb's table has in-frame clones only and misses some. The data hold 35,000 to 55,000 clones, with approximately 87% observed a single time. Specimen: peripheral blood. These receptors were obtained from a human donor in a cohort sampled during active COVID-19.

V and J are TRBV5-1 and TRBJ2-1; D is ambiguous. The CDR3 spans 12 residues. The V gene's germline CDR1 is SGHRS and CDR2 YFSETQ. V lost 7 bases, J lost 4 bases, and 9 bases lay in between. CDR3 loop: CASSPSYNEQFF. The CDR3 bases are TGCGCCAGCTCCCCTAGTTACAATGAGCAGTTCTTC. The variable domain in full, completed from reference TRBV5-1 and TRBJ2-1, reads KAGVTQTPRYLIKTRGQQVTLSCSPISGHRSVSWYQQTPGQGLQFLFEYFSETQRNKGNFPGRFSGRQFSNSRSEMNVSTLELGDSALYLCASSPSYNEQFFGPGTRLTVL.

This rearrangement joins TRBV28 to TRBJ2-1; the D gene is possibly TRBD1 (6 bases). V dropped 6 bases and J dropped 4 bases, with 16 bases sitting between them. This CDR3 comprises 15 residues. Germline V gene lookup returns CDR1 MDHEN and CDR2 SYDVKM. The CDR3 protein is CASSPPGGSYNEQFF. The CDR3 DNA follows: TGTGCCAGCAGCCCTCCTGGGGGCTCATACAATGAGCAGTTCTTC.

The CDR3: CASSLGGLSSGNTIYF. Written as DNA, the CDR3 is TGTGCCAGCAGCTTAGGGGGGCTCAGCTCTGGAAACACCATATATTTT. The chain has TRBV7-2 and TRBJ1-3; the D gene is possibly TRBD1 (6 bases). Trimming stripped 1 base from V and 0 bases from J, with 10 bases between. The CDR3 extends over 16 amino acids. Germline loops: CDR1 SGHTA, CDR2 FQGNSA.

The CDR3 is CASSLGLAGGKNIQYF. As DNA, the CDR3 is TGTGCCAGCAGCTTGGGCCTAGCGGGAGGCAAAAACATTCAGTACTTC. The gene calls are TRBV5-8 and TRBJ2-4, with 11 nucleotides matching TRBD2. After removal of 0 bases from V and 3 bases from J, the junction contained 2 bases not matched to a gene. Germline CDR1 is SGHTS and CDR2 is YDEGEE. CDR3 size: 16 residues.

This sequence joins TRBV10-1 and TRBJ2-7; 14 positions match TRBD2. Trimming cost V 2 bases and J 2 bases; bases outside gene matches: 5. The CDR3 loop spans 17 amino acids. In germline, CDR1 is WNHNN, CDR2 SYGVQD (reference sequence). CDR3 sequence reads: CASSEGTSGRSTYEQYF. The CDR3 DNA reads as TGCGCCAGCAGTGAGGGGACTAGCGGGAGAAGCACCTACGAGCAGTACTTC.

This chain uses TRBV11-2 with TRBJ2-7; D possibly corresponds to TRBD1 (5 bases). Trimming took off 2 bases at V and 2 bases at J, with 13 bases between the two ends. The germline CDR1 and CDR2 sequences are SGHAT and FQNNGV. CDR3 length equals 15 residues. Here the CDR3 reads CASSLRPGIPYEQYF. The CDR3 DNA reads TGTGCCAGCAGCTTAAGGCCAGGGATCCCCTACGAGCAGTACTTC.

The chain carries TRBV4-2 and TRBJ2-7; D uncertain. V was trimmed by 1 base and J by 4 bases, leaving 8 bases between them. The CDR3 extends over 13 amino acids. The germline V gene has CDR1 LGHNA and CDR2 YNFKEQ. CDR3 protein: CASSQGSLYEQYF. The CDR3 DNA follows: TGTGCCAGCAGCCAAGGGAGTTTGTACGAGCAGTACTTC.

This sequence joins TRBV19 and TRBJ2-1; D call uncertain. There are 17 residues in the CDR3. The germline CDR1 and CDR2 sequences are LNHDA and SQIVND (reference sequence). V was clipped by 0 bases and J by 0 bases, with 12 bases between them. The CDR3 sequence: CASSIDPRLSSYNEQFF. In nucleotides, the CDR3 is TGTGCCAGTAGTATAGACCCCAGGCTTAGCTCCTACAATGAGCAGTTCTTC.

The rearrangement links TRBV21-1 to TRBJ2-7; TRBD2, the table's D call, was not compared with the DNA. TRBV21-1 is a pseudogene. The CDR3 contains 15 residues. Here the CDR3 DNA reads TGTGCCAGCAAACTAGCGGGAGTCGTCATCTACGAGCAGTACTTC. As protein: CASKLAGVVIYEQYF.

This chain links TRBV19 with TRBJ2-5; possible D gene TRBD2, 7 bases. Germline-derived CDR1 and CDR2 are LNHDA and SQIVND (reference sequence). CDR3 length: 14 residues. Trimming left V 4 bases short and J 4 bases short, with 13 bases between. In DNA, the CDR3 is TGTGCCAGTAGTAACGGGGGGCTAAGAGAGACCCAGTACTTC. Protein sequence: CASSNGGLRETQYF.

This clone showed up just once. The rearrangement links TRBV6-5 to TRBJ1-2; D possibly corresponds to TRBD1 (6 bases). In germline, CDR1 is MNHEY, CDR2 SVGAGI. The germline V and J ends were trimmed by 2 bases and 4 bases, with 14 bases remaining between them. The CDR3 is 15 amino acids. The CDR3 sequence is CASSYVRDNLYGYTF. CDR3 in DNA: TGTGCCAGCAGTTACGTACGGGACAACCTCTATGGCTACACCTTC.

V usage is TRBV15 and J usage is TRBJ2-5, with TRBD2 matching over 7 bases. The CDR3 is 14 residues long. The V gene end was trimmed by 5 bases and the J gene end by 3 bases; junction bases not matched to a gene: 6. Germline-derived CDR1 and CDR2 are LNHNV and YYDKDF (reference sequence). CDR3: CATSEWAGEETQYF. CDR3 nucleotide sequence: TGTGCCACCAGCGAATGGGCGGGAGAAGAGACCCAGTACTTC. The full variable domain, its missing parts supplied by reference TRBV15 and TRBJ2-5, is DAMVIQNPRYQVTQFGKPVTLSCSQTLNHNVMYWYQQKSSQAPKLLFHYYDKDFNNEADTPDNFQSRRPNTSFCFLDIRSPGLGDTAMYLCATSEWAGEETQYFGPGTRLLVL.

This clone was seen only once. V and J are TRBV12-3 or TRBV12-4 and TRBJ2-7, with D perhaps matching TRBD1 (6 bases). CDR3 length: 13 residues. Trimming removed 5 bases from V and 1 base from J, with 9 bases in between. Written as DNA, the CDR3 is TGTGCCAGCAGTCTTGGACAGTCCTACGAGCAGTACTTC. Amino acids: CASSLGQSYEQYF.

The chain has TRBV28 and TRBJ2-5, with 8 positions matching TRBD2. The J segment lost 4 bases and the V segment lost 6 bases, leaving 10 bases of the junction unmatched. CDR3 length: 15 amino acids. Germline lookup yields CDR1 MDHEN and CDR2 SYDVKM. In DNA, the CDR3 is TGTGCCAGCAGCCCAGGTGGGGCGGGGGGAGAGACCCAGTACTTC. It is translated as CASSPGGAGGETQYF.

The chain joins TRBV19 to TRBJ2-3, with 9 bases that match TRBD1. Germline V CDR1 and CDR2: LNHDA, SQIVND (reference sequence). This CDR3 contains 16 residues. J lost 2 bases, V lost 6 bases, and 9 bases had no gene match. The CDR3 here is CASSDTGGLLTDTQYF. CDR3 bases: TGTGCCAGTAGCGATACAGGGGGCCTTCTCACAGATACGCAGTATTTT.

The rearrangement links TRBV24-1 to TRBJ2-3; 8 bases match TRBD2. V dropped 1 base and J dropped 0; count of bases not matched to a gene: 8. The CDR3 contains 18 residues. Germline CDR1 reads KGHDR; CDR2 reads SFDVKD. The CDR3 reads CATSDFRGGFGSTDTQYF. CDR3 nucleotide sequence: TGTGCCACCAGTGATTTTCGGGGGGGGTTCGGAAGCACAGATACGCAGTATTTT.

The chain joins TRBV2 to TRBJ2-1, with TRBD1 identical over 10 bases. The germline V gene encodes CDR1 SNHLY and CDR2 FYNNEI. This CDR3 is built from 17 residues. V shed 6 bases, J shed 5 bases, and the junction held 13 bases outside the gene matches. The CDR3 bases are TGTGCCAGCAGGGGACAGGGGAGAATTAGCGTACACAATGAGCAGTTCTTC. It translates to CASRGQGRISVHNEQFF. Full variable domain (rest looked up from reference TRBV2 and TRBJ2-1): EPEVTQTPSHQVTQMGQEVILRCVPISNHLYFYWYRQILGQKVEFLVSFYNNEISEKSEIFDDQFSVERPDGSNFTLKIRSTKLEDSAMYFCASRGQGRISVHNEQFFGPGTRLTVL.

This clone came up a few times. The V and J genes are TRBV18 and TRBJ1-5, with D unclear. V lost 3 bases and J 6 bases, leaving 15 bases between the germline ends. The CDR3 covers 15 residues. CDR1 is KGHSH and CDR2 is LQKENI in the germline V gene. This CDR3 reads CASSPSAGNSQPQHF. The CDR3 nucleotides read TGTGCCAGCTCACCTAGCGCGGGGAATAGTCAGCCCCAGCATTTT.

This clone showed up just a few times. V usage is TRBV2 and J usage is TRBJ2-1; 7 bases line up with TRBD1. J was trimmed by 4 bases and V by 5 bases; bases with no gene match: 2. This CDR3 is 13 amino acids long. Germline CDR1 and CDR2: SNHLY and FYNNEI. CDR3 amino acids: CASSSQGYNEQFF. In DNA form, the CDR3 reads TGTGCCAGCAGTTCACAGGGGTACAATGAGCAGTTCTTC.

The chain recombines TRBV30 with TRBJ2-1; 7 bases agree with TRBD2. With 3 bases clipped from V and 4 bases from J, the junction kept 9 bases outside the gene matches. The V gene's germline CDR1 is GTSNPN and CDR2 SVGIG (reference sequence). There are 15 residues in the CDR3. The CDR3 here is CAWRAMGLKYNEQFF. In DNA form, the CDR3 reads TGTGCCTGGAGGGCAATGGGACTAAAATACAATGAGCAGTTCTTC.

The chain recombines TRBV7-9 with TRBJ2-1; D unclear. Looked up from germline, CDR1 is SEHNR and CDR2 is FQNEAQ (reference sequence). Trimming cost V 7 bases and J 0 bases, with 7 bases left between them. The CDR3 is made up of 13 amino acids. In DNA form, the CDR3 reads TGTGCCAGCATTAGAGGCTCCTACAATGAGCAGTTCTTC. It translates to CASIRGSYNEQFF.

This chain connects TRBV4-2 to TRBJ1-2, with 8 bases identical to TRBD1. The CDR3 runs to 13 residues. Per germline, CDR1 LGHNA and CDR2 YNFKEQ. Losses at the gene ends were 6 bases for V and 5 bases for J; bases not matched to a gene: 5. In DNA, the CDR3 is TGTGCCAGCAGTCCGACAGGGGAATATGGCTACACCTTC. This encodes CASSPTGEYGYTF.

This chain connects TRBV5-1 to TRBJ2-5; the D is unclear. The V and J ends lost 3 bases and 2 bases respectively, with 2 bases between them. This CDR3 is built from 11 residues. Germline V CDR1 and CDR2: SGHRS, YFSETQ. The CDR3 loop is CASSSQETQYF. The DNA of the CDR3 is TGCGCCAGCAGCTCACAAGAGACCCAGTACTTC.

The chain uses TRBV29-1 and TRBJ1-1; the D is unclear. This CDR3 comprises 13 residues. The V gene's germline CDR1 is SQVTM and CDR2 ANQGSEA. V was clipped by 4 bases and J by 1 base, with 10 bases between them. The CDR3 DNA sequence: TGCAGCGTTGTTCCACTTCGGAACACTGAAGCTTTCTTT. Protein sequence: CSVVPLRNTEAFF.

The chain joins TRBV18 to TRBJ2-3; D is uncertain. This CDR3 contains 13 residues. CDR1 and CDR2 from the germline V gene are KGHSH and LQKENI. V was cut by 8 bases and J by 5 bases, with 14 bases left in between. The CDR3 here is CASTSLTQDTQYF. CDR3 coding DNA: TGTGCCAGCACATCTCTCACACAAGATACGCAGTATTTT.

The chain links TRBV24-1 to TRBJ2-1; D not certain. Trimming pared 2 bases from V and 5 bases from J, leaving 9 bases between. CDR3 length: 14 amino acids. The germline V gene has CDR1 KGHDR and CDR2 SFDVKD. The CDR3 DNA sequence: TGTGCCACCAGTGATTCGTCAGGTCACAATGAGCAGTTCTTC. Translated, it gives CATSDSSGHNEQFF.